Given below is one TCR beta chain in context. V shed 1 base, J shed 9 bases, and the junction held 6 bases outside the gene matches. CDR1 and CDR2 from the germline V gene are MGHRA and YSYEKL. CDR3 length equals 14 residues. The data were produced by immunoSEQ multiplex PCR, yet TCRdb's version contains in-frame clones alone and is incomplete. The sample yields approximately 250,000 clones, about 91% seen once. This entry comes from a study of blood T cell repertoires in COVID-19. Study overall: Acute-phase and convalescent COVID-19 samples originated in the United States, Italy and Spain.

Across about two dozen US areas, participants ranged in age from about 18 to 100 years. Someone with COVID-19 had been met by exposed participants within 2 weeks before study entry. The sequence was collected from a man in his forties who had been exposed to COVID-19. Material for sequencing was PBMCs or T cells enriched from blood (not recorded which). The chain uses TRBV4-1 and TRBJ2-1, with 7 bases that match TRBD2. CDR3 sequence: CASSQAGGLGEQFF. The CDR3 nucleotides are TGCGCCAGCAGCCAAGCGGGAGGACTTGGTGAGCAGTTCTTC.